The TCR beta chain described here comes from a study of blood T cell repertoires in COVID-19. Study context: Specimens from acute and convalescent COVID-19 originated in the United States, Italy and Spain.

Clones were sequenced by immunoSEQ multiplex PCR, and TCRdb holds only the in-frame ones, with some missing. In the table there are fewer than 250,000 clones, 90% of which are singletons. There are 19 residues in the CDR3. The V gene end was trimmed by 1 base and the J gene end by 7 bases; junction bases not matched to a gene: 17. Germline CDR1 is LGHNA and CDR2 is YSLEER. Cohort allocation depended upon clinical history that participants reported. Before they entered the study, exposed participants had met a COVID-19 case within 2 weeks. Sequencing input: PBMCs or T cells enriched from blood (not recorded which). The TCR was taken from a man aged 30 to 39 who had been exposed to COVID-19. The chain links TRBV4-3 to TRBJ1-4; 8 nucleotides match TRBD1. CDR3: CASSQGEGTGPTRGEKLFF. CDR3 DNA sequence: TGCGCCAGCAGCCAAGGGGAAGGGACAGGTCCCACTCGGGGTGAAAAACTGTTTTTT.